Shown below are 19 T cell receptor beta chains from a single sample sequenced in a study of T cell responses to AZD1222 COVID-19 vaccine. The assay was immunoSEQ multiplex PCR, and TCRdb's table has in-frame clones only and misses some. Among roughly 120,000 clones listed, just over 85% were seen once. The sample was peripheral blood, taken 28 days after the second AZD1222 dose. The receptors stem from an adult who received the AZD1222 COVID-19 vaccine.

V gene TRBV24-1 combines with J gene TRBJ1-1; D is uncertain. Germline V gives CDR1 KGHDR, CDR2 SFDVKD. V was pared by 3 bases and J by 3 bases, with 4 bases between. The CDR3 spans 12 residues. The CDR3 protein is CATSDAYTEAFF. DNA of the CDR3: TGTGCCACCAGTGATGCGTACACTGAAGCTTTCTTT.

The chain is built from TRBV6-5 and TRBJ1-2; TRBD1 might be the D (6 bases). CDR1 is MNHEY, CDR2 SVGAGI, per germline. CDR3 length equals 15 residues. V gave up 0 bases and J gave up 4 bases, with 12 bases separating them. The CDR3 nucleotides read TGTGCCAGCAGTTACTCGATACTGGGGGCCTATGGCTACACCTTC. It specifies CASSYSILGAYGYTF.

The table lists this clone with a few counts. The J gene is TRBJ2-1, the V gene TRBV27; a possible D gene is TRBD2 (5 bases). Trimming stripped 11 bases from V and 8 bases from J, with 22 bases between. This CDR3 has 14 amino acids. From germline, CDR1 is MNHEY and CDR2 SMNVEV (reference sequence). The CDR3 nucleotides are TGTGCCGCTAGGGCTAGCTTAACGAGGGATGAGCAGTTCTTC. Its protein is CAARASLTRDEQFF.

This sequence joins TRBV11-2 and TRBJ2-7; D gene ambiguous. The V gene lost 1 base and the J gene lost 2 bases, with 6 bases spanning the gap. The CDR3 loop spans 13 amino acids. The germline V gene has CDR1 SGHAT and CDR2 FQNNGV. CDR3 residues: CASSLGVTYEQYF. For the CDR3, the DNA is TGTGCCAGCAGCTTAGGAGTCACCTACGAGCAGTACTTC.

The CDR3 loop is CASSQGGTGGLSGEQYF. As DNA, the CDR3 is TGCGCCAGCAGCCAAGGAGGGACGGGGGGGCTTTCCGGCGAGCAGTACTTC. The chain combines TRBV4-3 with TRBJ2-7, with 8 bases fitting TRBD2. CDR1 LGHNA and CDR2 YSLEER come from the germline V gene. Trimming took 1 base from V and 6 from J; bases not matched to a gene: 14. The CDR3 is 17 amino acids.

Written as DNA, the CDR3 is TGTGCCAGCAGCACACTAGCGGGGAGCTTACACGAGCAGTACTTC. Residues: CASSTLAGSLHEQYF. The chain carries TRBV28 and TRBJ2-7; 10 bases line up with TRBD2. With V trimmed by 6 bases and J by 5 bases, 10 bases remained unmatched. The CDR3 runs to 15 residues. Per germline, CDR1 MDHEN and CDR2 SYDVKM. Full variable domain (remainder filled in from reference TRBV28 and TRBJ2-7): DVKVTQSSRYLVKRTGEKVFLECVQDMDHENMFWYRQDPGLGLRLIYFSYDVKMKEKGDIPEGYSVSREKKERFSLILESASTNQTSMYLCASSTLAGSLHEQYFGPGTRLTVT.

The chain employs TRBV14 and TRBJ2-2; the match to TRBD1 covers 9 bases. The length of the CDR3 is 15 residues. V dropped 1 base and J dropped 9; count of bases not matched to a gene: 6. Germline CDR1 reads SGHDN; CDR2 reads FVKESK. CDR3 in amino acids: CASSQVDRGNRELFF. The CDR3 DNA sequence: TGTGCCAGCAGCCAAGTCGACAGGGGGAACCGGGAGCTGTTTTTT.

CDR3 residues: CASSLRRENTIYF. CDR3 in DNA: TGTGCCAGCAGCTTACGGAGAGAAAACACCATATATTTT. This chain connects TRBV7-9 to TRBJ1-3; D is unclear. There are 13 residues in the CDR3. Trimming took off 2 bases at V and 6 bases at J, with 8 bases between the two ends. Germline-derived CDR1 and CDR2 are SEHNR and FQNEAQ (reference sequence).

J is TRBJ1-2 and V is TRBV5-6; the D is unclear. Germline values: CDR1 SGHDT, CDR2 YYEEEE. Trimming stripped 4 bases from V and 7 bases from J, with 17 bases between. The CDR3 loop spans 14 amino acids. The DNA of the CDR3 is TGTGCCAGCAGCCAGCGGCAGGCAAAAGGTGGCTACACCTTC. Translating gives CASSQRQAKGGYTF.

The chain links TRBV5-1 to TRBJ2-5, with TRBD2 matching over 7 bases. This CDR3 has 15 residues. CDR1 and CDR2 from the germline V gene are SGHRS and YFSETQ. Trimming removed 0 bases from V and 5 bases from J; junction bases left unmatched: 7. CDR3: CASSLVSSGGETQYF. The CDR3, as DNA: TGCGCCAGCAGCTTGGTGTCTAGCGGAGGGGAGACCCAGTACTTC.

The chain links TRBV9 to TRBJ2-3; D is possibly TRBD1 or TRBD2 (7 bases each). CDR3 length equals 15 residues. Germline V lookup: CDR1 SGDLS, CDR2 YYNGEE. Trimming took off 4 bases at V and 0 bases at J, with 12 bases between the two ends. The CDR3 DNA sequence: TGTGCCAGCAGCAACCAGGGGGGGAGCACAGATACGCAGTATTTT. It codes for CASSNQGGSTDTQYF.

This rearrangement joins TRBV19 to TRBJ1-1; unclear D gene. Germline CDR1 reads LNHDA; CDR2 reads SQIVND (reference sequence). The CDR3 has 12 residues. V lost 5 bases and J lost 2, with 6 bases in between. The CDR3 bases are TGTGCCAGTAGTCCGTACAACACTGAAGCTTTCTTT. This sequence encodes CASSPYNTEAFF.

The chain carries TRBV28 and TRBJ2-2; D could derive from TRBD1 or TRBD2 (5 bases each). V was pared by 8 bases and J by 6 bases, with 19 bases between. The CDR3 covers 15 residues. From germline, CDR1 is MDHEN and CDR2 SYDVKM. As DNA, the CDR3 is TGTGCCAGCGATCCGGGACGCCGGCAACCCGGGGAGCTGTTTTTT. This translates into CASDPGRRQPGELFF.

The DNA of the CDR3 is TGTGCCAGCAGCTTAAGGTCCCACTACACCGGGGAGCTGTTTTTT. Amino acids: CASSLRSHYTGELFF. The V call is TRBV11-2, the J call TRBJ2-2, with D unclear. In germline, CDR1 is SGHAT, CDR2 FQNNGV. V lost 2 bases and J 3 bases, leaving 10 bases between the germline ends. The CDR3 consists of 15 residues.

The chain uses TRBV12-3 or TRBV12-4 and TRBJ2-1; possible D gene TRBD2, 5 bases. V lost 6 bases and J 4 bases, leaving 10 bases between the germline ends. The CDR3 loop spans 13 amino acids. This CDR3 reads CASSAAEYNEQFF. In nucleotides, the CDR3 is TGTGCCAGCAGCGCAGCGGAGTACAATGAGCAGTTCTTC.

CDR3 DNA sequence: TGCGCCAGCAGCCAAGCCAACTCCTATAATTCACCCCTCCACTTT. It translates to CASSQANSYNSPLHF. V and J are TRBV4-1 and TRBJ1-6, with D uncertain. Germline CDR1 MGHRA, CDR2 YSYEKL. The CDR3 extends over 15 amino acids. V was pared by 1 base and J by 0 bases, with 4 bases between.

V gene TRBV6-2 or TRBV6-3 combines with J gene TRBJ1-1; TRBD1 might be the D (6 bases). The ends were cut back, 2 bases at V and 2 bases at J, with 12 bases in the middle. The CDR3 is made up of 15 amino acids. Germline CDR1 reads MNHEY; CDR2 reads SVGEGT. This chain's CDR3 is CASSYMGGRNTEAFF. In nucleotides, the CDR3 is TGTGCCAGCAGTTACATGGGGGGCCGCAACACTGAAGCTTTCTTT.

The rearrangement links TRBV4-3 to TRBJ2-3, with 14 positions matching TRBD2. Germline values: CDR1 LGHNA, CDR2 YSLEER. The length of the CDR3 is 15 residues. The V and J ends lost 4 bases and 6 bases, in that order; junction bases with no gene match: 3. The CDR3 bases are TGCGCCAGCAGCCCGACTAGCGGGGGGGAGGATACGCAGTATTTT. Protein sequence: CASSPTSGGEDTQYF.

The chain uses TRBV1 and TRBJ2-2; the D call of TRBD2 is as the table states it, not checked on the DNA. TRBV1 is annotated as a pseudogene. The CDR3 is made up of 18 amino acids. The CDR3 DNA is TGCACCAGCAGCCAAGAGGGGCGGAGGGGCCGGAACACCGGGGAGCTGTTTTTT. It translates to CTSSQEGRRGRNTGELFF.